This T cell receptor beta chain was captured by sequencing in a study of T cell repertoires in aging, cancer and after chemotherapy (dated by TCRdb to between 2018 and 2021). Regarding the study in general: Donors were distributed across six age groups ranging from 30 or younger to 70 or older, with at least three individuals included per group. Control TCR repertoires from healthy donors were recorded over several months to years, and clear clonal overlap was observed across re-sampling. In total, the full dataset held 7.5 million to 9.5 million TCR reads. The study profiled peripheral blood TCR beta repertoires from healthy donors and cancer patients to examine immunoaging and T cell reconstitution after chemotherapy. Alongside some 100 healthy donors serving as a reference group, the cohort included some 220 cancer patients, of whom some 91 had hematological cancers and some 130 had solid cancers.

Genomic DNA extracted from peripheral blood, rather than sorted cells or RNA, was used as the source for amplification of TCR beta rearrangements. Using a mixed TRB-A/B primer pool, multiplex touch-down PCR amplified rearranged TRB sequences covering the V, D and J segments. Illumina adapters and sample indices were attached to the amplicons in two consecutive PCR reactions using Phusion HS II polymerase. Amplicons were gel-purified using the NucleoSpin Gel and PCR Clean-up kit and were subsequently checked with Qubit and an Agilent 2100 Bioanalyzer. Libraries were sequenced on an Illumina MiSeq using 600-cycle, single-indexed, paired-end runs. In the paper's pipeline: Processing of the TRB sequences was carried out with MiXCR versions 2.12 and 3.0.5. Each unique CDR3 nucleotide sequence counted as one clone, and only productive sequences with at least two reads were retained. The repertoire metrics were Shannon diversity, evenness, clonality (defined as one minus evenness), and alpha-parameterized diversity profiles covering alpha 0 to 5. The IGoR algorithm was used to compute generation probabilities of clones in paired pre- and post-chemotherapy samples. TCRdb reprocessing: public reads trimmed at Q25 with fastp, clones called with MiXCR, in-frame beta chains kept. Rows are unified per CDR3 protein, each entry keeping the most common DNA and genes. The V and J calls here are based on TCRdb, not the publication. This sample gives 3,200 or so distinct CDR3 sequences in total; approximately 30% of them show up just once. The ten largest account for about 50% of the sample.

Overall study outcomes, separate from this receptor: According to the authors, the repertoire data do not allow conclusions to be drawn about immunological memory after chemotherapy. In both cancer cohorts, the median generation probability rose over the chemotherapy interval, which suggests that the repertoire was reconstituted through rebound thymic output. In healthy donors, the decline in TCR diversity with age was mainly explained by loss of richness, whereas in cancer patients loss of evenness was also found to contribute. Compared with age-matched healthy donors, untreated patients with either hematological or solid cancers had significantly lower TCR diversity in the blood along with higher clonality.

On this clonotype: No cognate antigen has been identified for it. No base-level quality is on record; no much larger clone is a single base apart.

The junction shows trimming of 0 bases on V and 8 bases on J, plus 13 bases between the germline ends. From the cysteine through the phenylalanine, the CDR3 covers 15 amino acids. Only the CDR3 region is kept as DNA, spanning 45 bases read in frame from base 1. According to the germline V gene, CDR1 reads MNHEY and CDR2 reads SVGAGI. The sequenced material came from blood. The sequence was collected from a human donor in good health. The V gene is TRBV6-5 and the J gene is TRBJ1-4; a tentative D match to TRBD1 spans 6 bases. In nucleotide form, the sequence is TGTGCCAGCAGTTACTCGTATAGGGGGGAAGAAAAACTGTTTTTT. Protein translation: CASSYSYRGEEKLFF.